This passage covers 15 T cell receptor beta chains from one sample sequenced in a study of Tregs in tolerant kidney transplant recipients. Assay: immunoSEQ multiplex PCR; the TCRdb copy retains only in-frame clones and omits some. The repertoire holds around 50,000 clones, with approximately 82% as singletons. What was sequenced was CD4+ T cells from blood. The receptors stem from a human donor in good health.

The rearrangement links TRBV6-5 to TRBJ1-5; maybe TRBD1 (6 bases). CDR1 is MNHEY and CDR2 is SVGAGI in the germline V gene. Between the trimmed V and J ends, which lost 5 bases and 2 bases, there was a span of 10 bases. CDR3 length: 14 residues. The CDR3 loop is CASSVSGGNQPQHF. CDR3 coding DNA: TGTGCCAGCAGTGTGTCAGGGGGCAATCAGCCCCAGCATTTT.

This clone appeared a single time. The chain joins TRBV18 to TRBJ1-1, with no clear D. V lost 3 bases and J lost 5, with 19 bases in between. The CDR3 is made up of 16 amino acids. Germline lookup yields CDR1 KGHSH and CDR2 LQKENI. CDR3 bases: TGTGCCAGCTCACCGGTCTCAGGTCCACGCGGAACTGAAGCTTTCTTT. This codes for CASSPVSGPRGTEAFF.

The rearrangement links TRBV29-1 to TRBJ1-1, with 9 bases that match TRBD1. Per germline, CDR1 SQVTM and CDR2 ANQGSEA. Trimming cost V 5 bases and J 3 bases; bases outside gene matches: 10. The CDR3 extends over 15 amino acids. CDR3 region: CSVRSGTGRHTEAFF. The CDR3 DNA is TGCAGCGTTAGATCCGGGACAGGGCGCCACACTGAAGCTTTCTTT. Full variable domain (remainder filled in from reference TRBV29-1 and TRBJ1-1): SAVISQKPSRDICQRGTSLTIQCQVDSQVTMMFWYRQQPGQSLTLIATANQGSEATYESGFVIDKFPISRPNLTFSTLTVSNMSPEDSSIYLCSVRSGTGRHTEAFFGQGTRLTVV.

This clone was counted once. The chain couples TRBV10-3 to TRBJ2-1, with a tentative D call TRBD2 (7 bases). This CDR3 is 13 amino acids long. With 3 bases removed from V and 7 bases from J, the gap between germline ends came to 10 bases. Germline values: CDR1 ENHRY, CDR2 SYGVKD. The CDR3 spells CAISEGRGNEQFF. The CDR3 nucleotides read TGTGCCATCAGTGAAGGGAGGGGGAATGAGCAGTTCTTC.

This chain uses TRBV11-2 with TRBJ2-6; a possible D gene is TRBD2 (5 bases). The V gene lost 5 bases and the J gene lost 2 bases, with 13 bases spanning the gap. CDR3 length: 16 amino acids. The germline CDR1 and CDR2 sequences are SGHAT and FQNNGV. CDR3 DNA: TGTGCCAGCAGCCGCATTGCCGGGGCTGGGGCCAACGTCCTGACTTTC. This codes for CASSRIAGAGANVLTF.

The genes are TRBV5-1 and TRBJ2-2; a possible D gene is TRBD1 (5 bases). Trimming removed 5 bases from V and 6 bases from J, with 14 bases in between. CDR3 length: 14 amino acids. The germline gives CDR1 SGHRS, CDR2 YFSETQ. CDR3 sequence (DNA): TGCGCCAGCAGTTACCAGGGTGAGGCCGGGGAGCTGTTTTTT. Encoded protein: CASSYQGEAGELFF.

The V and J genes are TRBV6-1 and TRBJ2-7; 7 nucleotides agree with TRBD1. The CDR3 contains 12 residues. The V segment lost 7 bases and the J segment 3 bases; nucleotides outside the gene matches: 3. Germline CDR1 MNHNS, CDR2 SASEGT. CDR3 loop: CASKGQIYEQYF. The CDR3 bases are TGTGCCAGCAAGGGACAGATCTACGAGCAGTACTTC.

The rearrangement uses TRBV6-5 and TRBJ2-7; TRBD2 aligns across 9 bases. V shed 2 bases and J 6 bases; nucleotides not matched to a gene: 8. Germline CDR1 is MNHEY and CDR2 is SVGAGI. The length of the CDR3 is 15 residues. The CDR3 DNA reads TGTGCCAGCAGTTACCCCTCCAGCGGGGGGCTCGAGCAGTACTTC. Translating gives CASSYPSSGGLEQYF.

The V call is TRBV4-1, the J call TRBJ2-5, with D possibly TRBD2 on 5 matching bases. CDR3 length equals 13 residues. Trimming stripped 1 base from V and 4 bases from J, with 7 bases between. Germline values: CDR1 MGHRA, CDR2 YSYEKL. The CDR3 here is CASSQVRAETQYF. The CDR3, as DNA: TGCGCCAGCAGCCAAGTGAGGGCAGAGACCCAGTACTTC.

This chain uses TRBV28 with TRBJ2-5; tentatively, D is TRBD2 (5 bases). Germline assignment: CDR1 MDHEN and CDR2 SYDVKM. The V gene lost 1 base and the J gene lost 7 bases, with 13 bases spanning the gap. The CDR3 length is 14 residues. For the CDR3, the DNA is TGTGCCAGCAGTTTATCCGGCTCCCGGGGGACCCAGTACTTC. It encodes CASSLSGSRGTQYF.

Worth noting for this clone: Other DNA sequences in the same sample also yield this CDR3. CDR3 sequence reads: CASSIRQGDGYTF. In DNA, the CDR3 is TGTGCCAGTAGTATCCGACAGGGGGATGGCTACACCTTC. The genes are TRBV19 and TRBJ1-2, with 9 bases aligning to TRBD1. Unmatched junction bases numbered 2, after V lost 3 bases and J lost 6 bases. The CDR3 covers 13 residues. Germline V gene sequence: CDR1 LNHDA, CDR2 SQIVND (reference sequence).

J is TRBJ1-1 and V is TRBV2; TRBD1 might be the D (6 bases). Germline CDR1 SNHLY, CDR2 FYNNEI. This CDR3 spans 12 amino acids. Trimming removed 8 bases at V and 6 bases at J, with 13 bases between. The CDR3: CASGRRGAEAFF. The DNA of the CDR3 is TGTGCCAGCGGCAGAAGGGGGGCTGAAGCTTTCTTT.

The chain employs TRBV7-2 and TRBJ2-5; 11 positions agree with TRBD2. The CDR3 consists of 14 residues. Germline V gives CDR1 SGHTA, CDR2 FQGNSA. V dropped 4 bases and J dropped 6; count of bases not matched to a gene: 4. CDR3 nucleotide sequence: TGTGCCAGCAGCTCTACTAGCGGGAGACAGACCCAGTACTTC. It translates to CASSSTSGRQTQYF.

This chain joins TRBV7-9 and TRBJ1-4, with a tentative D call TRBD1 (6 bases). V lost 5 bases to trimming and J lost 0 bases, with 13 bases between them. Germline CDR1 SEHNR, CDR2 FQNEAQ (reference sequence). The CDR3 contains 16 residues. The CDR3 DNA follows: TGTGCCAGCAGCATAAGGACAGTTGCAACTAATGAAAAACTGTTTTTT. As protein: CASSIRTVATNEKLFF.

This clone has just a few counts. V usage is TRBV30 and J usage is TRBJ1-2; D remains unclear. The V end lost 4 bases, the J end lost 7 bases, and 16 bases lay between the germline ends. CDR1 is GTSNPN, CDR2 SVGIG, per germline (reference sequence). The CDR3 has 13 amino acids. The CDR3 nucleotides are TGTGCCTGGACAGCGATCCCCTCTGGTGGCTACACCTTC. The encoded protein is CAWTAIPSGGYTF.